This TCR beta chain was captured by sequencing in a study of chemoradiotherapy in HPV16-positive cancers. Overall study: A couple of HPV16-positive patients' cells yielded candidate HPV-specific clones and common motifs. Study-wide findings and caveats: The functional HPV-specific definition rests on just a couple of HPV16-positive patients. Candidate HPV-specific clones and E7-related TCR motifs grew in tumor during treatment.

TCRdb keeps only in-frame clones here, not all; method: immunoSEQ multiplex PCR. The sample lists roughly 25,000 clones, roughly 95% occurring once. This clone was seen a few times. Its matching antigen is unknown. Over chemoradiotherapy, repertoires were sampled more than once. The receptor's source is a human donor with HPV-associated anogenital cancer. Specimen collection occurred from a patient who underwent chemoradiotherapy.

The CDR3 region has the DNA TGCGCCAGCAGCCAATCGTCGTTGGCGGCAGGGGCCTCCATGAACACTGAAGCTTTCTTT. Translation: CASSQSSLAAGASMNTEAFF. The chain has TRBV4-1 and TRBJ1-1; D possibly corresponds to TRBD1 (6 bases). Per the germline V gene, CDR1 is MGHRA and CDR2 is YSYEKL. This CDR3 comprises 20 residues. Trimming removed 2 bases from V and 0 bases from J, with 25 bases in between.